This T cell receptor (beta chain) appears in the sequencing data of a study of cytomegalovirus exposure and HLA in healthy donors. The CDR3 spans 14 residues. The germline CDR1 and CDR2 sequences are SNHLY and FYNNEI. Trimming took 8 bases from V and 1 from J, leaving 13 bases between them. Method: immunoSEQ multiplex PCR; TCRdb's copy keeps in-frame clones and lacks some. The data contain 130,000 to 150,000 clones, 90% of them singletons. General observations from the study: According to a subsequent analysis, TCR clusters identified in the first cohort showed a tendency to co-occur across the approximately 120 validation repertoires. The dataset shows that most TCR sequences were rare, while some public TCRs occurred in many donors.

In the case of this clone: Its antigen remains unknown.

The origin of this receptor is a woman aged 25-40 years in good health and CMV-seropositive. V gene TRBV2 combines with J gene TRBJ2-3, with D unresolved. Sequences were obtained from PBMCs. In DNA form, the CDR3 reads TGTGCCAGCGCCGTCCCTCGGGGCACAGATACGCAGTATTTT. It specifies CASAVPRGTDTQYF. The full variable domain, rest sourced from reference TRBV2 and TRBJ2-3, is EPEVTQTPSHQVTQMGQEVILRCVPISNHLYFYWYRQILGQKVEFLVSFYNNEISEKSEIFDDQFSVERPDGSNFTLKIRSTKLEDSAMYFCASAVPRGTDTQYFGPGTRLTVL.